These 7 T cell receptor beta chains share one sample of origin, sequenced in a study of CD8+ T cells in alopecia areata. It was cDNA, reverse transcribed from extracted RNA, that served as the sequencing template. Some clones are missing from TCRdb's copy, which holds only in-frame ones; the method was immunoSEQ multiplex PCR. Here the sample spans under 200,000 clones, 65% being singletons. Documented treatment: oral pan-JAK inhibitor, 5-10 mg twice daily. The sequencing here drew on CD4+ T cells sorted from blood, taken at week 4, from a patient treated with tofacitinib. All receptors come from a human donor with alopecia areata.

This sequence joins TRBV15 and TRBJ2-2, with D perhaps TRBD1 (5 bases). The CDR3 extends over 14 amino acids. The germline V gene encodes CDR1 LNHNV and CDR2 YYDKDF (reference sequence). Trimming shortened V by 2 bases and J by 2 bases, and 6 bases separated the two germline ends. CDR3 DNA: TGTGCCACCAGCAGATGGGGCAACACCGGGGAGCTGTTTTTT. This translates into CATSRWGNTGELFF.

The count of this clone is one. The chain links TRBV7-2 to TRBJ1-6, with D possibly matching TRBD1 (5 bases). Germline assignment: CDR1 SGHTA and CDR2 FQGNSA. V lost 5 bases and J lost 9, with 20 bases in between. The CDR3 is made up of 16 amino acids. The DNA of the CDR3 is TGTGCCAGCAGCCTTGAGGGGACGCGGACACTTTCACCCCTCCACTTT. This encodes CASSLEGTRTLSPLHF.

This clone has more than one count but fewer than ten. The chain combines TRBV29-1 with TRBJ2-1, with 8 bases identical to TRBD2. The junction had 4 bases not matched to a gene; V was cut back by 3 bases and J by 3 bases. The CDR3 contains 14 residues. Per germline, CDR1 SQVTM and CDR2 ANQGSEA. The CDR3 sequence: CSVDGTRVYNEQFF. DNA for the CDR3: TGCAGCGTTGACGGGACTAGAGTCTACAATGAGCAGTTCTTC.

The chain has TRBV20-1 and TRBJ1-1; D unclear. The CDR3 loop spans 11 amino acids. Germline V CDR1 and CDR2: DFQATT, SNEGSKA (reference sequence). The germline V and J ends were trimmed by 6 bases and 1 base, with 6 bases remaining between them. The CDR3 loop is CSASTNTEAFF. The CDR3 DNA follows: TGCAGTGCCTCTACGAACACTGAAGCTTTCTTT.

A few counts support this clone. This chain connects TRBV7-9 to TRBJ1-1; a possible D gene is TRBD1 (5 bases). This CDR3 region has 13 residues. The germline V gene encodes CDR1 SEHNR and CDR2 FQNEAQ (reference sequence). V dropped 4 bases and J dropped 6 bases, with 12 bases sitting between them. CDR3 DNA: TGTGCCAGCAGCTCGGGGCATGGGGCTGAAGCTTTCTTT. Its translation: CASSSGHGAEAFF. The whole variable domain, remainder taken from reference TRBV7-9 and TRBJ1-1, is DTGVSQNPRHKITKRGQNVTFRCDPISEHNRLYWYRQTLGQGPEFLTYFQNEAQLEKSRLLSDRFSAERPKGSFSTLEIQRTEQGDSAMYLCASSSGHGAEAFFGQGTRLTVV.

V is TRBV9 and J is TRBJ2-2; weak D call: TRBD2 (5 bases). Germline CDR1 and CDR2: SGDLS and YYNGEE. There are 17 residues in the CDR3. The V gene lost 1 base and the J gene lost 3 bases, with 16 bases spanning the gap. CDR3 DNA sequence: TGTGCCAGCAGCGTAAGTAGGACGAGGGCGGACACCGGGGAGCTGTTTTTT. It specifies CASSVSRTRADTGELFF.

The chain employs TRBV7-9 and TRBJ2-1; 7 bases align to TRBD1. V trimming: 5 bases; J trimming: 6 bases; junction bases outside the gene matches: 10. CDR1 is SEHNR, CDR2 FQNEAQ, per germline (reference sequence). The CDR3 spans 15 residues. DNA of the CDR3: TGTGCCAGCAGCCCCGACAGGGCATTTGGCAATGAGCAGTTCTTC. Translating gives CASSPDRAFGNEQFF.